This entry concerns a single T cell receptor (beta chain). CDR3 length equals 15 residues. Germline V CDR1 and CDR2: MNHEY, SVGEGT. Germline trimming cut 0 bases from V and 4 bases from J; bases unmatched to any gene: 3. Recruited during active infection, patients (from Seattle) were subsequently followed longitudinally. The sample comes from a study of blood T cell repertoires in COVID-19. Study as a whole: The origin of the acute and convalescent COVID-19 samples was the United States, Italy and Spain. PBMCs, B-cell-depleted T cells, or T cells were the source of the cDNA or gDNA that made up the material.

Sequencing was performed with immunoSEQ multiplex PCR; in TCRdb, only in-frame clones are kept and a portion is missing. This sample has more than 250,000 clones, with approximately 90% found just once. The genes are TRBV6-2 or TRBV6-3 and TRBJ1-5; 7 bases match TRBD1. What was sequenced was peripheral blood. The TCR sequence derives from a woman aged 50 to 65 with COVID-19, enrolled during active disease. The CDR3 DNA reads TGTGCCAGCAGTTACTCGGGGGACAGAAATCAGCCCCAGCATTTT. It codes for CASSYSGDRNQPQHF.